The T cell receptor beta chain described here comes from a study of control samples from healthy donors and cancer patients. The data were produced by immunoSEQ multiplex PCR, yet TCRdb's version contains in-frame clones alone and is incomplete. The sample yields about 35,000 clones, about 88% seen once. The sample comprised PBMCs. The receptor's source is a woman between 40 and 55 years old with lung cancer.

CDR3 sequence (DNA): TGTGCCAGCAGGAAAATGGAAGTTAACACCTTC. Protein sequence: CASRKMEVNTF. The chain combines TRBV2 with TRBJ1-2; no reliable D call. Germline values: CDR1 SNHLY, CDR2 FYNNEI. V lost 6 bases and J lost 12, with 14 bases in between. This CDR3 spans 11 amino acids.